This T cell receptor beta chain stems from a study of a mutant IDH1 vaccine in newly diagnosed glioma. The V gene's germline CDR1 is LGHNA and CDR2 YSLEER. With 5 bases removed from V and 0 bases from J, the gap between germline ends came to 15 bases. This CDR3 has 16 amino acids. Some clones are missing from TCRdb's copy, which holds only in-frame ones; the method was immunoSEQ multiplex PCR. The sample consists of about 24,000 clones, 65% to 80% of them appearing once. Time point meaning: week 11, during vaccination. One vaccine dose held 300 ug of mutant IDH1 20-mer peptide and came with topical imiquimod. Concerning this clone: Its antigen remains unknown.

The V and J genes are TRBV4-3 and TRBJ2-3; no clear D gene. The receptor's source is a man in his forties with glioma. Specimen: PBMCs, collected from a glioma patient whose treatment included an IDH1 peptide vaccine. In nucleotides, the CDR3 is TGCGCCAGCAGCAAGGACGGAGCCTCTAGCACAGATACGCAGTATTTT. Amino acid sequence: CASSKDGASSTDTQYF.